This is a list of T cell receptor beta chains from one sample in a study of blood T cell repertoires in COVID-19. Some clones are missing from TCRdb's copy, which holds only in-frame ones; the method was immunoSEQ multiplex PCR. The sample lists 130,000 to 150,000 clones; under 90% were seen once. Sequenced: peripheral blood. These receptor sequences come from a man in his 70s who had recovered from COVID-19. The CDR3 runs from the conserved cysteine through the conserved F or W. Each record gives: D gene, J gene, CDR3 length, clone size, V gene, CDR3 DNA, CDR3 protein. The D gene is left open where the match is weak. Size tells how often a clone was seen (once, few, many) or the class of an expanded clone, and some rows leave it out.

D gene: TRBD2
J gene: TRBJ2-1
CDR3 length: 15
clone size: .
V gene: TRBV18
CDR3 DNA: TGTGCCAGCTCACGGGGACTAGCGGGAGACAATGAGCAGTTCTTC
CDR3 protein: CASSRGLAGDNEQFF

D gene: TRBD1
J gene: TRBJ2-7
CDR3 length: 11
clone size: .
V gene: TRBV27
CDR3 DNA: TGTGCCAGCAGCCCCTTCGACAGGGGGTACTTC
CDR3 protein: CASSPFDRGYF

D gene: .
J gene: TRBJ1-4
CDR3 length: 15
clone size: few
V gene: TRBV9
CDR3 DNA: TGTGCCAGCAGCGGAATGGACGGGAGGAATGAAAAACTGTTTTTT
CDR3 protein: CASSGMDGRNEKLFF

D gene: .
J gene: TRBJ2-1
CDR3 length: 14
clone size: .
V gene: TRBV5-6
CDR3 DNA: TGTGCCAGCATTGGGGGGAGCTCCTACAATGAGCAGTTCTTC
CDR3 protein: CASIGGSSYNEQFF

D gene: .
J gene: TRBJ1-1
CDR3 length: 11
clone size: .
V gene: TRBV7-8
CDR3 DNA: TGTGCCAGCGTGCGGAACACTGAAGCTTTCTTT
CDR3 protein: CASVRNTEAFF

D gene: TRBD1
J gene: TRBJ1-1
CDR3 length: 15
clone size: .
V gene: TRBV3-1/TRBV3-2
CDR3 DNA: TGTGCCAGCAGCCTCTCCGGGACAGGGGACGCTGAAGCTTTCTTT
CDR3 protein: CASSLSGTGDAEAFF

D gene: TRBD2
J gene: TRBJ2-7
CDR3 length: 15
clone size: once
V gene: TRBV18
CDR3 DNA: TGTGCCAGCTCACCGTCCAGCGGGAGCTCCTACGAGCAGTACTTC
CDR3 protein: CASSPSSGSSYEQYF

D gene: .
J gene: TRBJ2-1
CDR3 length: 17
clone size: .
V gene: TRBV6-2/TRBV6-3
CDR3 DNA: TGTGCCAGCAGTTACCGGGTGGGAGCACCTACTTACAATGAGCAGTTCTTC
CDR3 protein: CASSYRVGAPTYNEQFF

D gene: TRBD1
J gene: TRBJ1-3
CDR3 length: 15
clone size: .
V gene: TRBV18
CDR3 DNA: TGTGCCAGCTTCCCGGGACAGGGTTATGGAAACACCATATATTTT
CDR3 protein: CASFPGQGYGNTIYF

D gene: .
J gene: TRBJ1-5
CDR3 length: 19
clone size: .
V gene: TRBV9
CDR3 DNA: TGTGCCAGCAGCGGTGTACAGGGATCAATCCCCTATAGCAATCAGCCCCAGCATTTT
CDR3 protein: CASSGVQGSIPYSNQPQHF

D gene: .
J gene: TRBJ1-2
CDR3 length: 14
clone size: .
V gene: TRBV6-6
CDR3 DNA: TGTGCCAGCTGGGACAAGCCTCGGCGAGATGGCTACACCTTC
CDR3 protein: CASWDKPRRDGYTF

D gene: TRBD1
J gene: TRBJ2-1
CDR3 length: 14
clone size: .
V gene: TRBV19
CDR3 DNA: TGTGCCACCGGGACAGGGGACTCCTACAATGAGCAGTTCTTC
CDR3 protein: CATGTGDSYNEQFF

D gene: .
J gene: TRBJ2-7
CDR3 length: 14
clone size: .
V gene: TRBV4-1
CDR3 DNA: TGCGCCAGCAGCCAATGGGGGCAGAACTACGAGCAGTACTTC
CDR3 protein: CASSQWGQNYEQYF

D gene: TRBD2
J gene: TRBJ2-3
CDR3 length: 17
clone size: .
V gene: TRBV19
CDR3 DNA: TGTGCCAGTAGTATGGCACGGACTAGCGGGAGCCCAGATACGCAGTATTTT
CDR3 protein: CASSMARTSGSPDTQYF

D gene: TRBD1
J gene: TRBJ1-5
CDR3 length: 15
clone size: .
V gene: TRBV6-5
CDR3 DNA: TGTGCCAGCAAAAATACGTGGACAGGGTATCAGCCCCAGCATTTT
CDR3 protein: CASKNTWTGYQPQHF

D gene: .
J gene: TRBJ1-3
CDR3 length: 15
clone size: many
V gene: TRBV9
CDR3 DNA: TGTGCCAGCAGCGCGGAGCAGGGGTCTGGAAACACCATATATTTT
CDR3 protein: CASSAEQGSGNTIYF

D gene: TRBD2
J gene: TRBJ2-5
CDR3 length: 14
clone size: .
V gene: TRBV2
CDR3 DNA: TGTGCCAGCAGTGAGCTAGCGGTGCAAGAGACCCAGTACTTC
CDR3 protein: CASSELAVQETQYF

D gene: TRBD2
J gene: TRBJ2-7
CDR3 length: 17
clone size: .
V gene: TRBV7-2
CDR3 DNA: TGTGCCAGCAGCACAGCCGGGACTAGCGGGAGGCATCATGAGCAGTACTTC
CDR3 protein: CASSTAGTSGRHHEQYF

D gene: .
J gene: TRBJ1-2
CDR3 length: 12
clone size: .
V gene: TRBV12-3/TRBV12-4
CDR3 DNA: TGTGCCAGCAGCCCTGACACAGGAGGCTACACCTTC
CDR3 protein: CASSPDTGGYTF

D gene: .
J gene: TRBJ1-2
CDR3 length: 17
clone size: .
V gene: TRBV4-1
CDR3 DNA: TGCGCCAGCAGCCAAGATCGGTTGACGGGACATGTCGGTGGCTACACCTTC
CDR3 protein: CASSQDRLTGHVGGYTF

D gene: .
J gene: TRBJ2-3
CDR3 length: 14
clone size: .
V gene: TRBV9
CDR3 DNA: TGTGCCAGCAGCGTAGAAGGGGCTGCAGATACGCAGTATTTT
CDR3 protein: CASSVEGAADTQYF

D gene: TRBD1
J gene: TRBJ2-7
CDR3 length: 14
clone size: many
V gene: TRBV10-2
CDR3 DNA: TGCGCCAGCAGAGACCGGGACAGGGGCTACGAGCAGTACTTC
CDR3 protein: CASRDRDRGYEQYF

D gene: TRBD1
J gene: TRBJ1-3
CDR3 length: 15
clone size: once
V gene: TRBV7-9
CDR3 DNA: TGTGCCAGCAGCTTGGACAGGAGCTCTGGAAACACCATATATTTT
CDR3 protein: CASSLDRSSGNTIYF

D gene: TRBD2
J gene: TRBJ2-5
CDR3 length: 15
clone size: .
V gene: TRBV7-9
CDR3 DNA: TGTGCCAGCAGCTTAGTCCTAGCGGGCCAAGAGACCCAGTACTTC
CDR3 protein: CASSLVLAGQETQYF

D gene: .
J gene: TRBJ2-5
CDR3 length: 12
clone size: .
V gene: TRBV5-1
CDR3 DNA: TGCGCCAGCAGCCTAGAGACGGAGACCCAGTACTTC
CDR3 protein: CASSLETETQYF

D gene: .
J gene: TRBJ2-3
CDR3 length: 12
clone size: .
V gene: TRBV7-3
CDR3 DNA: TGTGCCAGCGGTAGTTATTCAGATACGCAGTATTTT
CDR3 protein: CASGSYSDTQYF

D gene: .
J gene: TRBJ1-4
CDR3 length: 13
clone size: .
V gene: TRBV18
CDR3 DNA: TGTGCCAGCTCCTTCACAGGGTCCGAAAAACTGTTTTTT
CDR3 protein: CASSFTGSEKLFF

D gene: .
J gene: TRBJ2-2
CDR3 length: 13
clone size: .
V gene: TRBV5-1
CDR3 DNA: TGCGCCAGCAGCTTGTCTCTAGACGGGGAGCTGTTTTTT
CDR3 protein: CASSLSLDGELFF

D gene: .
J gene: TRBJ2-1
CDR3 length: 15
clone size: .
V gene: TRBV7-2
CDR3 DNA: TGTGCCAGCAGCTTAGGAGGATTTACGTACAATGAGCAGTTCTTC
CDR3 protein: CASSLGGFTYNEQFF

D gene: TRBD1
J gene: TRBJ1-5
CDR3 length: 14
clone size: .
V gene: TRBV5-1
CDR3 DNA: TGCGCCAGCAGCTTCACAGGGGGAAATCAGCCCCAGCATTTT
CDR3 protein: CASSFTGGNQPQHF

D gene: .
J gene: TRBJ2-3
CDR3 length: 16
clone size: .
V gene: TRBV7-2
CDR3 DNA: TGTGCCAGCAGCCTCCAGCGGATTATGAACACAGATACGCAGTATTTT
CDR3 protein: CASSLQRIMNTDTQYF

D gene: .
J gene: TRBJ1-6
CDR3 length: 14
clone size: .
V gene: TRBV6-6
CDR3 DNA: TGTGCCAGCAGTGACAACTTATCAGGGTCACCCCTCCACTTT
CDR3 protein: CASSDNLSGSPLHF

D gene: .
J gene: TRBJ2-2
CDR3 length: 16
clone size: .
V gene: TRBV4-1
CDR3 DNA: TGCGCCAGCAGCCCTGCGGGCGGGGCGAACACCGGGGAGCTGTTTTTT
CDR3 protein: CASSPAGGANTGELFF

D gene: .
J gene: TRBJ1-2
CDR3 length: 14
clone size: few
V gene: TRBV5-6
CDR3 DNA: TGTGCCAGCAGCTTGGTAGCTTCTAACTATGGCTACACCTTC
CDR3 protein: CASSLVASNYGYTF

D gene: .
J gene: TRBJ2-5
CDR3 length: 12
clone size: .
V gene: TRBV10-3
CDR3 DNA: TGTGCCATCAGTGGGCAGGGGGAGACCCAGTACTTC
CDR3 protein: CAISGQGETQYF

D gene: .
J gene: TRBJ2-5
CDR3 length: 16
clone size: .
V gene: TRBV6-1
CDR3 DNA: TGTGCCAGCAGTGAAATTGGTTCAGGGGCGCAAGAGACCCAGTACTTC
CDR3 protein: CASSEIGSGAQETQYF

D gene: .
J gene: TRBJ1-1
CDR3 length: 13
clone size: .
V gene: TRBV6-5
CDR3 DNA: TGTGCCAGCAGACGGACAGAGAACACTGAAGCTTTCTTT
CDR3 protein: CASRRTENTEAFF

D gene: .
J gene: TRBJ1-5
CDR3 length: 12
clone size: .
V gene: TRBV12-3/TRBV12-4
CDR3 DNA: TGTGCCAGCAGCCGGTGGTTCCAGCCCCAGCATTTT
CDR3 protein: CASSRWFQPQHF

D gene: TRBD2
J gene: TRBJ2-5
CDR3 length: 16
clone size: .
V gene: TRBV2
CDR3 DNA: TGTGCCAGCAGTGGGGCTAGCGGGATGAGTCAAGAGACCCAGTACTTC
CDR3 protein: CASSGASGMSQETQYF

D gene: TRBD1
J gene: TRBJ2-7
CDR3 length: 16
clone size: .
V gene: TRBV6-1
CDR3 DNA: TGTGCCAGCACTGACCGTAAGGGGACAGGCAGCTACGAGCAGTACTTC
CDR3 protein: CASTDRKGTGSYEQYF

D gene: .
J gene: TRBJ1-6
CDR3 length: 16
clone size: .
V gene: TRBV18
CDR3 DNA: TGTGCCAGCTCATCGACAGCGAATCTTGATAATTCACCCCTCCACTTT
CDR3 protein: CASSSTANLDNSPLHF

D gene: .
J gene: TRBJ1-2
CDR3 length: 16
clone size: .
V gene: TRBV29-1
CDR3 DNA: TGCAGCGTGGCCGCCCACCCTTCCGACATTAACTATGGCTACACCTTC
CDR3 protein: CSVAAHPSDINYGYTF

D gene: TRBD1
J gene: TRBJ1-4
CDR3 length: 14
clone size: .
V gene: TRBV6-5
CDR3 DNA: TGTGCCAGCAGCCGACAGGGGTTGGCCGAAAAACTGTTTTTT
CDR3 protein: CASSRQGLAEKLFF

D gene: TRBD2
J gene: TRBJ2-4
CDR3 length: 16
clone size: .
V gene: TRBV6-2/TRBV6-3
CDR3 DNA: TGTGCCAGCAGTTACTCGAGCGCTAGCGGTAAAAACATTCAGTACTTC
CDR3 protein: CASSYSSASGKNIQYF

D gene: TRBD1
J gene: TRBJ2-3
CDR3 length: 11
clone size: .
V gene: TRBV4-1
CDR3 DNA: TGCGCCAGCAGCGGACAGGGGGCATGGTATTTT
CDR3 protein: CASSGQGAWYF

D gene: TRBD1
J gene: TRBJ1-2
CDR3 length: 15
clone size: .
V gene: TRBV19
CDR3 DNA: TGTGCCAGTAGGAGGGACAGGGGATCTAACTATGGCTACACCTTC
CDR3 protein: CASRRDRGSNYGYTF

D gene: TRBD1
J gene: TRBJ1-4
CDR3 length: 14
clone size: .
V gene: TRBV30
CDR3 DNA: TGTGCCTGGAGCCCGGGACAGGGGAATGAAAAACTGTTTTTT
CDR3 protein: CAWSPGQGNEKLFF

D gene: .
J gene: TRBJ1-2
CDR3 length: 12
clone size: few
V gene: TRBV7-2
CDR3 DNA: TGTGCCAGCAGCTTGGGCTTTATTGACTACACCTTC
CDR3 protein: CASSLGFIDYTF

D gene: .
J gene: TRBJ2-7
CDR3 length: 13
clone size: .
V gene: TRBV9
CDR3 DNA: TGTGCCAGCAGCGTAGAGGGGTTAGGGGAGCAGTACTTC
CDR3 protein: CASSVEGLGEQYF

D gene: .
J gene: TRBJ2-7
CDR3 length: 13
clone size: .
V gene: TRBV18
CDR3 DNA: TGTGCCAGCTCAGGGGCCCTCAATTACGAGCAGTACTTC
CDR3 protein: CASSGALNYEQYF

D gene: TRBD2
J gene: TRBJ2-3
CDR3 length: 15
clone size: .
V gene: TRBV9
CDR3 DNA: TGTGCCAGCAGCGTTCTAGCGGAGCCCACAGATACGCAGTATTTT
CDR3 protein: CASSVLAEPTDTQYF

D gene: TRBD1
J gene: TRBJ2-3
CDR3 length: 17
clone size: .
V gene: TRBV7-9
CDR3 DNA: TGTGCCAGCAGCGGATACTACAGGGGCTCTGTCACAGATACGCAGTATTTT
CDR3 protein: CASSGYYRGSVTDTQYF

D gene: .
J gene: TRBJ2-5
CDR3 length: 14
clone size: .
V gene: TRBV5-1
CDR3 DNA: TGCGCCAGCAGCTTGACAGTAACTCAAGAGACCCAGTACTTC
CDR3 protein: CASSLTVTQETQYF

D gene: TRBD2
J gene: TRBJ2-3
CDR3 length: 15
clone size: once
V gene: TRBV9
CDR3 DNA: TGTGCCAGCAGCGTAGGACTAGCGGGAGTCGATACGCAGTATTTT
CDR3 protein: CASSVGLAGVDTQYF

D gene: .
J gene: TRBJ2-5
CDR3 length: 12
clone size: .
V gene: TRBV6-5
CDR3 DNA: TGTGCCAGCAGTTCCCCGCCCGGGGACCAGTACTTC
CDR3 protein: CASSSPPGDQYF

D gene: .
J gene: TRBJ1-1
CDR3 length: 17
clone size: few
V gene: TRBV5-1
CDR3 DNA: TGCGCCAGCAGCTTGCTGGGGGCAGACCGACGAAACACTGAAGCTTTCTTT
CDR3 protein: CASSLLGADRRNTEAFF

D gene: .
J gene: TRBJ1-1
CDR3 length: 11
clone size: .
V gene: TRBV29-1
CDR3 DNA: TGCAGCGTCGACATCAAGACTGAAGCTTTCTTT
CDR3 protein: CSVDIKTEAFF

D gene: TRBD2
J gene: TRBJ2-2
CDR3 length: 15
clone size: many
V gene: TRBV28
CDR3 DNA: TGTGCCAGCAGACCTAGCGGCTTGAACACCGGGGAGCTGTTTTTT
CDR3 protein: CASRPSGLNTGELFF

D gene: .
J gene: TRBJ1-1
CDR3 length: 12
clone size: .
V gene: TRBV9
CDR3 DNA: TGTGCCAGCAGCGCTCCGGGACTTGAAGCTTTCTTT
CDR3 protein: CASSAPGLEAFF